The sequence of this T cell receptor beta chain was determined in a study of blood T cell repertoires in COVID-19 (dated by TCRdb to about 2020). In the study overall: ImmuneRACE Cohort 3 recovered participants were defined by two consecutive negative NP/OP PCR tests, healthcare professional clearance, or symptom resolution. Where available, HLA class I and class II types were obtained from metadata supplied by the sample provider rather than from assay-based typing. Collaborator samples came from the United States, Italy and Spain and covered acute and convalescent phases of COVID-19. The samples were drawn from the first 160 participants of the ongoing ImmuneRACE study and from some 1,300 subjects provided by 6 global collaborators. The dataset comprised deeply sampled blood TCRbeta repertoires from subjects exposed to, actively infected with, or recovered from COVID-19. The prospective study material was composed of cDNA or gDNA derived from T cells, B-cell-depleted T cells, or PBMCs. Nearly every sample came with metadata listing a de-identified subject ID, COVID-19 status, age in years and sex. The repertoires were made available in a free public database intended to serve as a resource for research on the immune response to SARS-CoV-2. What the authors observed across the whole study: The amount of clinical and demographic metadata varied by source and participant and was provided uncurated.

The immunoSEQ Assay, a bias-controlled multiplex PCR, was used to amplify TCRbeta CDR3 regions from genomic DNA. The original pipeline was this. The number of nucleated cells in each sample was estimated by amplification of reference gene primers within the assay. Sequence reads were collapsed and filtered to measure the absolute abundance of every unique TCRbeta CDR3 rearrangement. Productive Simpson clonality was computed per sample as the square root of Simpson's diversity index over productive rearrangements. TCRdb limited this immuneACCESS table to in-frame rearrangements with V and J called. A share of clones is missing; checked studies link under half to unresolved V genes, and the rest is unexplained. The D gene and trimming were derived from the DNA, and the V and J assignments and clone size from that table. This sample gives about 400,000 clones in total; more than 70% of them show up just once. In total, the top ten clones hold around 2% of the sample.

Concerning this clone itself: The specificity of this receptor is unknown. One base away there is no much larger clone; base qualities are not given.

V loses 6 bases of germline sequence and J loses 4 bases, and the interval between the two ends is 13 bases. Including the terminal cysteine and phenylalanine, the CDR3 comprises 14 residues. Just the 42-base CDR3 DNA is kept, in frame starting at base 1. The CDR1 and CDR2 encoded by the germline V gene are MNHEY and SVGAGI. Participants in the prospective study were aged roughly 18 to 95 years, lived in 20 to 25 United States geographic areas, and enrolled through a virtual design. In the prospective study, cohorts were assigned on the basis of participant-reported clinical history obtained from a screening survey and a study questionnaire. In the prospective study, whole blood, serum and a nasopharyngeal or oropharyngeal swab were collected from each participant by mobile phlebotomists. Additional blood draws and questionnaires over an approximately 2-month period could optionally be provided by prospective study participants. Before DNA extraction, blood samples from the prospective study were shipped at room temperature or frozen.

The origin of this receptor is a man aged 35 to 55 in a cohort exposed to, infected with or recovered from COVID-19 (not recorded which). The receptor chain draws on TRBV6-5 and TRBJ1-5, with a tentative D gene TRBD1 over 6 matching bases. The sequenced sample consisted of PBMCs or T cells enriched from blood (not recorded which). The nucleotide sequence reads TGTGCCAGCAGCCGGGGGGGCGCTAATCAGCCCCAGCATTTT. Protein translation: CASSRGGANQPQHF.